What follows describes a single TCR beta chain. Method: immunoSEQ multiplex PCR; TCRdb's copy keeps in-frame clones and lacks some. The sample consists of around 19,000 clones, around 35% of them appearing once. This specimen belongs to a study of graft-versus-host responses after intestinal transplantation. The CDR3 runs to 14 residues. The V gene lost 4 bases and the J gene lost 0 bases, with 9 bases spanning the gap. Per germline, CDR1 MGHRA and CDR2 YSYEKL. This chain connects TRBV4-1 to TRBJ1-1; D is ambiguous. This TCR derives from a human patient who was an organ donor for intestinal transplantation. The sequencing here drew on alloreactive CD4+ T cells from a mixed lymphocyte reaction culture, taken before transplantation. The subset denotes: CFSE-low proliferating T cells sorted from approximately six-day pre-transplant mixed lymphocyte reaction (GvH or HvG direction). In nucleotides, the CDR3 is TGCGCCAGCAGCCGGGGTCTCATGAACACTGAAGCTTTCTTT. Translated: CASSRGLMNTEAFF.